Shown below are 17 T cell receptor beta chains from a single sample sequenced in a study of T cell repertoires in aging, cancer and after chemotherapy. Peripheral blood genomic DNA, not sorted cells or RNA, was the template. A mixed TRB-A/B primer pool amplified rearranged TRB by multiplex touch-down PCR. Each CDR3 protein is one row after TCRdb ran MiXCR on the multiplex PCR reads. The repertoire consists of 9,300 or so distinct CDR3 sequences, with roughly 36% occurring once and the leading ten covering 3% to 4%. Sample: blood. These receptor sequences come from a human donor in good health.

This clonotype appeared a few times. J is TRBJ2-1 and V is TRBV11-3, with D maybe TRBD2 (6 bases). The CDR3 totals 16 residues. Germline loops: CDR1 SGHNT, CDR2 YENEEA. The germline V and J ends were trimmed by 4 bases and 4 bases, with 17 bases remaining between them. DNA of the CDR3: TGTGCCAGCAGCTCCGGGGACTGGGTCAGGTACAATGAGCAGTTCTTC. Amino acids: CASSSGDWVRYNEQFF.

The sample holds a few counts of this clonotype. The junction shows a germline mismatch at one end, possibly a read error. The gene calls are TRBV6-5 and TRBJ1-2; D is unclear. The CDR3 contains 11 residues. Germline V gene sequence: CDR1 MNHEY, CDR2 SVGAGI. DNA for the CDR3: TGTGCCAGCAGCGAAGGGTACAGAACGTACTTC. Translated: CASSEGYRTYF.

This clonotype is termed medium-sized. The chain has TRBV11-3 and TRBJ2-7; possibly TRBD1 for D (5 bases). This CDR3 region has 14 residues. Germline CDR1 reads SGHNT; CDR2 reads YENEEA. The germline V and J ends were trimmed by 4 bases and 7 bases, with 17 bases remaining between them. The CDR3 DNA is TGTGCCAGCAGCTATAAGTGGCAGGGAAGGGAGCAGTACTTC. Encoded protein: CASSYKWQGREQYF.

V gene TRBV11-3 combines with J gene TRBJ1-1; D is perhaps TRBD1 (6 bases). Between the trimmed V and J ends, which lost 1 base and 0 bases, there was a span of 6 bases. In germline, CDR1 is SGHNT, CDR2 YENEEA. CDR3 length: 14 residues. In DNA, the CDR3 is TGTGCCAGCAGCTTAGGACAGGTGAACACTGAAGCTTTCTTT. This encodes CASSLGQVNTEAFF. Full variable domain (rest looked up from reference TRBV11-3 and TRBJ1-1): EAGVVQSPRYKIIEKKQPVAFWCNPISGHNTLYWYLQNLGQGPELLIRYENEEAVDDSQLPKDRFSAERLKGVDSTLKIQPAELGDSAVYLCASSLGQVNTEAFFGQGTRLTVV.

The chain has TRBV6-1 and TRBJ2-5; 14 nucleotides agree with TRBD2. Germline CDR1 reads MNHNS; CDR2 reads SASEGT. Losses at the gene ends were 5 bases for V and 7 bases for J; bases not matched to a gene: 12. The CDR3 runs 17 residues. CDR3 region: CASSTGTSGSGGGTQYF. CDR3 nucleotides: TGTGCCAGCAGTACGGGGACTAGCGGGAGCGGGGGGGGGACCCAGTACTTC.

The chain carries TRBV5-4 and TRBJ2-3; the D is unclear. Trimming cost V 0 bases and J 2 bases, with 4 bases left between them. CDR1 and CDR2 from the germline V gene are SGHNT and YYREEE (reference sequence). The CDR3 sequence is 13 residues long. The CDR3 DNA is TGTGCCAGCAGCTTGGGGAACACAGATACGCAGTATTTT. Its protein product is CASSLGNTDTQYF.

This sequence joins TRBV27 and TRBJ1-2; D is unresolved. Germline CDR1 and CDR2: MNHEY and SMNVEV (reference sequence). The V end lost 4 bases, the J end lost 1 base, and 13 bases lay between the germline ends. The CDR3 loop spans 15 amino acids. The CDR3 DNA reads TGTGCCAGCAGTTACCGGGCCAGCCTTAACTATGGCTACACCTTC. Protein product: CASSYRASLNYGYTF.

The rearrangement joins TRBV6-4 to TRBJ2-2; D not certain. This CDR3 has 14 residues. With 6 bases removed from V and 1 base from J, the gap between germline ends came to 9 bases. Germline values: CDR1 MRHNA, CDR2 SNTAGT. DNA for the CDR3: TGTGCCAGCAGCAGATCGGGGAACACCGGGGAGCTGTTTTTT. Translating gives CASSRSGNTGELFF.

This clonotype has a single count. The chain recombines TRBV10-3 with TRBJ2-6; D call uncertain. Germline V lookup: CDR1 ENHRY, CDR2 SYGVKD. V was shortened by 3 bases and J by 0 bases, with 9 bases between the two germline ends. This CDR3 has 16 amino acids. The CDR3 is CAISEGVSSGANVLTF. In DNA form, the CDR3 reads TGTGCCATCAGTGAAGGCGTTTCCTCTGGGGCCAACGTCCTGACTTTC.

V gene TRBV19 combines with J gene TRBJ1-2; perhaps TRBD1 as D (5 bases). The ends were cut back, 7 bases at V and 4 bases at J, with 19 bases in the middle. This CDR3 is built from 15 residues. Germline CDR1 is LNHDA and CDR2 is SQIVND (reference sequence). The CDR3: CASTPPGREIYGYTF. As DNA, the CDR3 is TGTGCCAGTACTCCCCCGGGCAGGGAAATCTATGGCTACACCTTC.

This clonotype is a singleton in its sample. A much larger clonotype is one base distant, so this may be a read error. The gene calls are TRBV29-1 and TRBJ2-6; 9 bases are shared with TRBD1. V gave up 6 bases and J gave up 2 bases; unmatched junction bases: 8. CDR3 length: 16 amino acids. The V gene's germline CDR1 is SQVTM and CDR2 ANQGSEA. The CDR3 sequence: CSVPTGTGTGANVLTF. As DNA, the CDR3 is TGCAGCGTACCCACCGGGACAGGGACTGGGGCCAACGTCCTGACTTTC.

The V gene is TRBV11-2, the J gene TRBJ2-1; D may correspond to TRBD1 or TRBD2 (5 bases each). Germline V gene sequence: CDR1 SGHAT, CDR2 FQNNGV. The CDR3 consists of 16 residues. Trimming pared 5 bases from V and 8 bases from J, leaving 22 bases between. The CDR3 sequence: CASSPEAGTRWYEQFF. Written as DNA, the CDR3 is TGTGCCAGCAGCCCCGAGGCCGGGACCCGATGGTATGAGCAGTTCTTC.

The J gene is TRBJ2-1, the V gene TRBV6-5; D remains unclear. Germline V gene sequence: CDR1 MNHEY, CDR2 SVGAGI. Between the trimmed V and J ends, which lost 8 bases and 3 bases, there was a span of 17 bases. The CDR3 contains 15 residues. CDR3 sequence: CASRPNGPIYNEQFF. CDR3 in DNA: TGTGCCAGCCGTCCTAATGGCCCTATCTACAATGAGCAGTTCTTC.

This clonotype has only a few counts. The chain uses TRBV19 and TRBJ1-1; D is unresolved. Trimming left V 7 bases short and J 3 bases short, with 6 bases between. Germline V gives CDR1 LNHDA, CDR2 SQIVND (reference sequence). The CDR3 runs 11 residues. Written as DNA, the CDR3 is TGTGCCAGTAAAAGTTACACTGAAGCTTTCTTT. This translates into CASKSYTEAFF.

J is TRBJ2-7 and V is TRBV5-6, with D maybe TRBD2 (5 bases). The CDR3 is 15 residues long. The V end was cut by 5 bases, the J end by 9 bases, with 24 bases between. The V gene's germline CDR1 is SGHDT and CDR2 YYEEEE. CDR3 DNA sequence: TGTGCCAGCAGTGAACCTCCTTCCGGGGATTGGGGGCAGTACTTC. Amino acids: CASSEPPSGDWGQYF.

This clonotype appeared a few times. The chain combines TRBV15 with TRBJ2-2; D remains unclear. V lost 1 base and J lost 4, with 10 bases in between. The CDR3 length is 15 residues. Germline CDR1 is LNHNV and CDR2 is YYDKDF (reference sequence). This chain's CDR3 is CATSRAGVLTGELFF. The CDR3 coding sequence is TGTGCCACCAGCAGAGCAGGCGTACTCACCGGGGAGCTGTTTTTT.

This chain uses TRBV18 with TRBJ2-7; tentatively, D is TRBD1 (8 bases). This CDR3 is built from 15 residues. CDR1 is KGHSH and CDR2 is LQKENI in the germline V gene. V lost 8 bases, J lost 4 bases, and 21 bases lay in between. CDR3 residues: CASSYLTGEGYEQYF. Written as DNA, the CDR3 is TGTGCCAGCAGCTACCTGACAGGGGAGGGTTACGAGCAGTACTTC.